Detailed here is one TCR beta chain. Its antigen is not identified. The data are from a study of shared clonotypes between healthy human individuals. Germline V gene sequence: CDR1 MNHNS, CDR2 SASEGT. The CDR3 covers 13 residues. Trimming cost V 0 bases and J 10 bases, with 13 bases left between them. Study results and limitations: Blood was the only sampled material, and tissue repertoires likely differ.

Into CD45RA+ naive and CD45RA-negative memory subsets, the CD4+ cells were split. Generated by immunoSEQ multiplex PCR, the TCRdb table keeps only in-frame clones and is missing some. Of 850,000 to 1,200,000 clones listed, 70% to 80% are singletons. This chain joins TRBV6-1 and TRBJ2-7, with D uncertain. The clonotype was recovered from a man aged 18 to 30 in good health. Sequencing was performed on memory CD4+ T cells sorted from blood. Noted subset: CD45RA-negative fraction. CDR3 DNA sequence: TGTGCCAGCAGTGAAGCGCTTCAGGCCAAACAGTACTTC. Translated, it gives CASSEALQAKQYF.